This is a list of T cell receptor beta chains from one sample in a study of blood T cell repertoires in COVID-19. Clones were read by immunoSEQ multiplex PCR, and TCRdb kept only the in-frame ones, dropping some. The sample comprises some 270,000 clones, about 89% of which are singletons, and about 8.6% rests with the top ten. What was sequenced was peripheral blood. All receptors derive from a man in his forties or fifties with active or convalescent COVID-19. CDR3s leave out the opening cysteine and the closing phenylalanine or tryptophan. Each record gives: V gene, J gene, CDR3 protein.

>TRBV2|TRBJ2-1
ASSEAGDRGQL
>TRBV5-6|TRBJ2-7
ASSPFQRDIHEQY
>TRBV18|TRBJ2-7
ASSPRLGQALEQY
>TRBV9|TRBJ1-2
ASSPHTDRGEGYT
>TRBV6-5|TRBJ1-5
ASISAPVVNQPQH
>TRBV27|TRBJ2-7
ASSIGTGGNYEQY
>TRBV10-3|TRBJ2-1
AISGTTSGSDEQF
>TRBV5-1|TRBJ2-7
ASSSREGDYEQY
>TRBV5-1|TRBJ1-1
ASSPTPGVTGEAF
>TRBV3-1/TRBV3-2|TRBJ1-2
ASSQVSGLGYT
>TRBV6-6|TRBJ1-2
ASSYSTQGAHGYT
>TRBV7-9|TRBJ1-1
ASSDSGGGNTEAF
>TRBV11-1|TRBJ2-2
ASSRGTVGTGELF
>TRBV19|TRBJ1-5
ASSIGTASNQPQH
>TRBV11-3|TRBJ1-6
ASSFAGTEDSPLH
>TRBV7-9|TRBJ2-1
ASSTRQGSYNEQF
>TRBV7-9|TRBJ1-2
ASAAGSYGYT
>TRBV28|TRBJ1-5
ATDNYSNQPQH
>TRBV19|TRBJ1-5
ASSPTGTGGLQPQH
>TRBV4-1|TRBJ2-7
ASSQPGQGYEQY
>TRBV6-5|TRBJ2-1
ASTQSGNEQF
>TRBV24-1|TRBJ2-5
ATSDLRGETQY
>TRBV27|TRBJ1-2
ASSLQGANGYT
>TRBV3-1/TRBV3-2|TRBJ1-3
ASSQPSWGGRGNTIY
>TRBV9|TRBJ1-2
ASSVAKYGYT
>TRBV11-2|TRBJ1-4
ASSSTGGASNEKLF
>TRBV5-1|TRBJ2-3
ASSLKDRGHTQY
>TRBV9|TRBJ2-1
ASSLRQGGYNEQF
>TRBV5-1|TRBJ2-5
ASSFSSGTFSGETQY